The text below deals with one T cell receptor (gamma chain). Antigen specificity is unknown. Between roughly 98% and 99.6% of sorted thymocytes were Vdelta1+. The template was reverse-transcribed extracted RNA. The CDR3 regions were amplified by multiplex PCR from V-gene primers to a constant-region primer. TCRdb applied CATT to the multiplex PCR reads for clone calling. Of approximately 11,000 gamma-chain clones in the sample, about 46% were seen once. This entry comes from a study of Vδ1+ human thymocytes. The CDR3 consists of 12 residues. From germline, CDR1 is VENAVY and CDR2 YDSYNSRV. The V segment lost 0 bases and the J segment 8 bases; nucleotides outside the gene matches: 4. Study results and caveats: In the thymus, TRG and TRD repertoires looked highly polyclonal with Gaussian CDR3 lengths.

Sequenced: Vdelta1+ gamma-delta thymocytes from the thymus. The subset was: FACS-sorted CD3+ TCRalphabeta- TCRVdelta1+ TCRVdelta2- thymocytes. The source of this sequence is a boy under two years old who had congenital heart surgery. The V call is TRGV8, the J call TRGJ1 or TRGJ2. The J gene, left out of TCRdb, was set here by checking the DNA against germline. CDR3 nucleotide sequence: TGTGCCACCTGGGATAGGACCCATAAGAAACTCTTT. Translation gives CATWDRTHKKLF.